This T cell receptor (beta chain) emerged from a study of shared clonotypes between healthy human individuals. The wider study: Aged between 18 and 49, the donors were a couple of women and a few men.

On this clone itself: Its specificity is unknown.

Authors' analysis steps: Filtering differed for immunoSEQ, which gave only junction sequences without quality scores. Repertoires were generated with immunoSEQ multiplex PCR, while TCRdb's copy carries only in-frame clones and drops some. That table is the source of V, J and clone size, and D and trimming were worked out from the DNA. In the table there are around 600,000 clones, around 97% of which are singletons. CDR1 SNHLY and CDR2 FYNNEI come from the germline V gene. The CDR3 covers 14 residues. V lost 3 bases to trimming and J lost 0 bases, with 9 bases between them. General study results and limits: About 5% of naive CD4 clonotypes were shared across a few donors. Naive subsets typically showed greater estimated richness than memory subsets.

This clonotype was sampled from a woman in her 30s in good health. V usage is TRBV2 and J usage is TRBJ2-7, with D possibly being TRBD2 (5 bases). Sequencing was performed on naive CD4+ T cells sorted from blood. Subset here: CD45RA+ positively selected. The CDR3 DNA follows: TGTGCCAGCAGTGAGAGGGTCACCTCCTACGAGCAGTACTTC. It translates to CASSERVTSYEQYF.